This T cell receptor beta chain derives from a study of blood T cell repertoires in COVID-19. Study-level background: Acute and convalescent COVID-19 samples came from the United States, Italy and Spain.

TCRdb keeps only in-frame clones here, not all; method: immunoSEQ multiplex PCR. The sample lists approximately 80,000 clones, 75% to 85% occurring once. V shed 2 bases and J shed 2 bases, with 13 bases lying between them. This CDR3 has 15 amino acids. Germline assignment: CDR1 GTSNPN and CDR2 SVGIG (reference sequence). The chain links TRBV30 to TRBJ1-3; no clear D. Sequenced sample: peripheral blood. The receptor's source is a human donor in a cohort sampled during active COVID-19. The DNA for the CDR3 is TGTGCCTGGAGTTTCGGGTCTACTCCTGGAAACACCATATATTTT. Its protein product is CAWSFGSTPGNTIYF.